Presented here are 20 T cell receptor beta chains from one specimen sequenced in a study of regulatory T cells in long-lasting Graves disease. The time point: newly diagnosed GD, antithyroid drugs for less than 3 months. The TCR library was made from RNA that had been extracted from PBMCs in TRIzol. Arm-PCR with iRepertoire HTBI primers amplified the CDR3 regions for these TCR beta libraries. TCRdb independently ran MiXCR on the multiplex PCR reads; one entry per CDR3 protein. The sample records about 240,000 distinct CDR3 sequences, 20% being singletons. The sample was peripheral blood mononuclear cells (PBMCs), taken at new diagnosis, from a patient treated with antithyroid drugs. All receptors derive from a female donor with Graves disease.

This clonotype has ten or more counts. V and J are TRBV28 and TRBJ1-5; 10 nucleotides match TRBD1. The V segment lost 4 bases and the J segment 8 bases; nucleotides outside the gene matches: 5. There are 14 residues in the CDR3. Germline V CDR1 and CDR2: MDHEN, SYDVKM. CDR3 amino acids: CASSSDRGFEPQHF. CDR3 coding DNA: TGTGCCAGCAGTTCGGACAGGGGGTTTGAGCCCCAGCATTTT.

This clonotype was found once. Being one base from a much bigger clone, this may be a read error. The chain couples TRBV14 to TRBJ2-1, with D possibly being TRBD2 (6 bases). The CDR3 spans 15 residues. Germline values: CDR1 SGHDN, CDR2 FVKESK. This chain's CDR3 is CASSQVSGNYNEQSF. CDR3 nucleotide sequence: TGTGCCAGCAGCCAGGTTAGCGGTAACTACAATGAGCAGTCCTTC.

V usage is TRBV20-1 and J usage is TRBJ1-2, with a tentative D call TRBD1 (6 bases). The V gene's germline CDR1 is DFQATT and CDR2 SNEGSKA (reference sequence). Trimming removed 4 bases at V and 2 bases at J, with 14 bases between. The CDR3 totals 14 residues. CDR3 sequence (DNA): TGCAGTGCTATACAGGGAGGATTAAACTATGGCTACACCTTC. The encoded protein is CSAIQGGLNYGYTF.

This clonotype was detected many times. The chain combines TRBV20-1 with TRBJ2-7; 11 positions match TRBD1. The J segment lost 4 bases and the V segment lost 5 bases, leaving 10 bases of the junction unmatched. The CDR3 covers 15 residues. Germline V gene lookup returns CDR1 DFQATT and CDR2 SNEGSKA (reference sequence). The CDR3 DNA reads TGCAGTGCTGGGGGGACAGGGGGTAGGTTGTACGAGCAGTACTTC. It codes for CSAGGTGGRLYEQYF.

To note about this clonotype: Given a far larger clone just one base away, this is likely a sequencing read error. This chain links TRBV6-2 or TRBV6-3 with TRBJ2-3; D tentatively reads TRBD1 or TRBD2 (5 bases each). This CDR3 is 13 amino acids long. CDR1 and CDR2 (germline): MNHEY, SVGEGT. The CDR3 sequence is CDSSSRWGDTQYF. CDR3 in DNA: TGTGACAGCAGCTCCCGGTGGGGGGATACGCAGTATTTT.

This clonotype was detected many times. CDR3 loop: CASSFPGGTGELFF. The CDR3 DNA reads TGTGCCAGCAGTTTCCCGGGGGGGACCGGGGAGCTGTTTTTT. The chain carries TRBV12-3 or TRBV12-4 and TRBJ2-2; 8 positions match TRBD2. J lost 5 bases, V lost 3 bases, and 2 bases had no gene match. The CDR3 runs 14 residues.

This clonotype was counted at least ten times. J is TRBJ2-1 and V is TRBV12-3 or TRBV12-4, with 9 nucleotides matching TRBD2. The V segment lost 3 bases and the J segment 6 bases; nucleotides outside the gene matches: 6. The CDR3 runs to 15 residues. CDR3: CASSFISGGLNEQFF. The CDR3 region has the DNA TGTGCCAGCAGTTTTATCAGCGGGGGGCTCAATGAGCAGTTCTTC.

This clonotype occurred many times. The rearrangement joins TRBV12-3 or TRBV12-4 to TRBJ1-4; 8 bases line up with TRBD1. Trimming cost V 7 bases and J 11 bases; bases outside gene matches: 12. The CDR3 contains 14 residues. The CDR3 here is CASTRDRQAGKLFF. The CDR3 coding sequence is TGTGCCAGCACCCGGGACAGGCAAGCGGGGAAACTGTTTTTT.

This clonotype was detected many times. The rearrangement uses TRBV11-3 and TRBJ1-1; a weak D match, TRBD1 (5 bases). Trimming took off 1 base at V and 3 bases at J, with 12 bases between the two ends. This CDR3 has 15 amino acids. Germline V gene data show CDR1 as SGHNT and CDR2 as YENEEA. CDR3 sequence: CASSLAGALDTEAFF. The CDR3 DNA reads as TGTGCCAGCAGCTTAGCTGGGGCCTTAGACACTGAAGCTTTCTTT.

The chain is built from TRBV9 and TRBJ2-1, with D possibly called TRBD1 or TRBD2 (6 bases each). This CDR3 has 14 amino acids. Per germline, CDR1 SGDLS and CDR2 YYNGEE. V was cut by 1 base and J by 5 bases, with 10 bases left in between. In nucleotides, the CDR3 is TGTGCCAGCAGCGTAAGGGGGGCAAACAATGAGCAGTTCTTC. Translating gives CASSVRGANNEQFF.

This clonotype was seen a few times. This chain joins TRBV20-1 and TRBJ1-6, with a weak D call TRBD1 (5 bases). The V gene lost 6 bases and the J gene lost 7 bases, with 10 bases spanning the gap. Germline assignment: CDR1 DFQATT and CDR2 SNEGSKA (reference sequence). This CDR3 spans 12 amino acids. The CDR3 loop reads CSAPHRNSPLHF. In nucleotides, the CDR3 is TGCAGTGCCCCTCACAGGAATTCACCCCTCCACTTT.

This clonotype was counted ten times or more. The chain recombines TRBV5-1 with TRBJ2-2, with 7 bases matching TRBD2. Germline-derived CDR1 and CDR2 are SGHRS and YFSETQ. The CDR3 consists of 17 residues. After removal of 4 bases from V and 6 bases from J, the junction contained 15 bases not matched to a gene. Here the CDR3 reads CASSTNRSGISAGELFF. The CDR3 bases are TGCGCCAGCAGCACGAATAGGAGCGGGATTTCAGCCGGGGAGCTGTTTTTT.

This clonotype showed up just a few times. The chain has TRBV5-8 and TRBJ2-5; 8 bases agree with TRBD1. This CDR3 region has 15 residues. V lost 0 bases and J lost 5; bases outside the gene matches: 6. Germline loops: CDR1 SGHTS, CDR2 YDEGEE. The CDR3 loop reads CASSLAGQAHETQYF. The CDR3 DNA sequence: TGTGCCAGCAGCTTGGCGGGACAGGCCCATGAGACCCAGTACTTC.

This clonotype was seen just once. Since a much larger clone is just one base distant, this may be a read error. This chain links TRBV3-1 with TRBJ2-1; TRBD2 matches at 7 bases. Losses at the gene ends were 4 bases for V and 8 bases for J; bases not matched to a gene: 14. Germline-derived CDR1 and CDR2 are LGHDT and YNNKEL (reference sequence). CDR3 length: 16 amino acids. CDR3 sequence reads: CASSRGGGPTYYEQFF. The CDR3 region has the DNA TGTGCCAGCAGCCGAGGCGGGGGTCCTACCTATTATGAGCAGTTCTTC.

This clonotype has just a few counts. The chain has TRBV19 and TRBJ2-4; possible D gene TRBD1, 5 bases. The DNA end is a closer match to TRBJ2-7, so the J assignment may be wrong. The CDR3 is 14 amino acids. From germline, CDR1 is LNHDA and CDR2 SQIVND (reference sequence). CDR3 in amino acids: CASSIVDSSYEQYF. CDR3 nucleotides: TGTGCCAGTAGTATAGTCGACAGCTCCTACGAGCAGTACTTC.

The V call is TRBV11-2, the J call TRBJ1-1; D is uncertain. Germline CDR1 and CDR2: SGHAT and FQNNGV. V shed 6 bases and J shed 3 bases, with 17 bases lying between them. This CDR3 comprises 15 residues. CDR3 nucleotide sequence: TGTGCCAGCAGTTCGAGCGGGAGGGCCTACACTGAAGCTTTCTTT. Its protein product is CASSSSGRAYTEAFF.

This clonotype has at least ten counts. This sequence joins TRBV7-9 and TRBJ2-3; 9 nucleotides line up with TRBD1. The CDR3 has 13 amino acids. Per the germline V gene, CDR1 is SEHNR and CDR2 is FQNEAQ (reference sequence). The V gene end was trimmed by 6 bases and the J gene end by 4 bases; junction bases not matched to a gene: 2. The CDR3 is CASRQGAADTQYF. For the CDR3, the DNA is TGTGCCAGCAGACAGGGGGCGGCAGATACGCAGTATTTT. Supplemented by reference TRBV7-9 and TRBJ2-3, the full variable domain reads DTGVSQNPRHKITKRGQNVTFRCDPISEHNRLYWYRQTLGQGPEFLTYFQNEAQLEKSRLLSDRFSAERPKGSFSTLEIQRTEQGDSAMYLCASRQGAADTQYFGPGTRLTVL.

This clonotype was counted ten times or more. The chain uses TRBV15 and TRBJ2-7; 9 bases agree with TRBD2. Per germline, CDR1 LNHNV and CDR2 YYDKDF (reference sequence). V lost 0 bases, J lost 1 base, and 4 bases stayed unmatched. The length of the CDR3 is 16 residues. CDR3: CATSREASGISYEQYF. The CDR3 coding sequence is TGTGCCACCAGCAGAGAGGCTAGCGGGATTTCCTACGAGCAGTACTTC.

This clonotype came up many times. The chain uses TRBV7-3 and TRBJ2-7, with 8 positions matching TRBD1. This CDR3 spans 14 amino acids. The V and J ends lost 5 bases and 2 bases, in that order; junction bases with no gene match: 5. The germline gives CDR1 SGHTA, CDR2 FQGTGA. The CDR3 sequence is CASSPDRATYEQYF. The CDR3 DNA reads as TGTGCCAGCAGCCCGGACAGGGCCACCTACGAGCAGTACTTC.

This clonotype has at least ten counts. This chain connects TRBV18 to TRBJ2-7; weak D call: TRBD2 (5 bases). Germline CDR1 is KGHSH and CDR2 is LQKENI. V was trimmed by 3 bases and J by 6 bases, leaving 15 bases between them. The CDR3 contains 14 residues. The CDR3 loop reads CASSPPGSASEQYF. The CDR3, as DNA: TGTGCCAGCTCACCCCCGGGAAGCGCCTCCGAGCAGTACTTC.